This TCR beta chain is drawn from a study of cytomegalovirus exposure and HLA in healthy donors. Study conclusions and caveats: The study designated some 180 TCR beta chains cytomegalovirus-associated. Most observed TCR sequences were rare, whereas some public TCRs were detected in many donors.

Assay used: immunoSEQ multiplex PCR; TCRdb lists only in-frame clones, some missing. The repertoire holds some 46,000 clones, with roughly 92% as singletons. The CDR3 runs 15 residues. Germline-derived CDR1 and CDR2 are LNHDA and SQIVND (reference sequence). V trimming: 2 bases; J trimming: 8 bases; junction bases outside the gene matches: 9. A note on this clone: Its specificity is not known.

The donors were in the roughly 130-subject validation cohort; that cohort was separate from the roughly 730-subject first cohort. The sample consisted of PBMCs. The receptor's source is a man younger than 35 in good health and CMV-seronegative. The chain is built from TRBV19 and TRBJ2-1; 7 positions agree with TRBD2. The CDR3 bases are TGTGCCAGTAGTATAATCGCGGGAGTGGTGGATGAGCAGTTCTTC. Translation: CASSIIAGVVDEQFF.